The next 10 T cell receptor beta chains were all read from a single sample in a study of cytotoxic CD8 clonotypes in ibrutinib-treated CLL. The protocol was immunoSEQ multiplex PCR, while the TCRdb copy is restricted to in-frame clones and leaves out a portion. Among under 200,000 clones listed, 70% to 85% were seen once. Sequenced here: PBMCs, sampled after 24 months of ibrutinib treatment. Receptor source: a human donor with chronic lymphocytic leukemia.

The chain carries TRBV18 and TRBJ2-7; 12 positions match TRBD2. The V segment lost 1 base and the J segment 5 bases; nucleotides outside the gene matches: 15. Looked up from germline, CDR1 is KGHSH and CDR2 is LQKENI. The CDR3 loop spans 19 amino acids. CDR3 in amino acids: CASSPLYPTGLAGIHEQYF. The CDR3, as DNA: TGTGCCAGCTCACCACTGTACCCCACAGGACTAGCGGGAATCCACGAGCAGTACTTC.

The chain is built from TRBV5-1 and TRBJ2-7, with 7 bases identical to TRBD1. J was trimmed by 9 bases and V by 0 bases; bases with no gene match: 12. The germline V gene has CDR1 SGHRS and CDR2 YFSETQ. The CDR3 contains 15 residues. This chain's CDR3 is CASSLGPGTESVQYF. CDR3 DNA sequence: TGCGCCAGCAGCTTGGGACCCGGGACAGAATCCGTGCAGTACTTC.

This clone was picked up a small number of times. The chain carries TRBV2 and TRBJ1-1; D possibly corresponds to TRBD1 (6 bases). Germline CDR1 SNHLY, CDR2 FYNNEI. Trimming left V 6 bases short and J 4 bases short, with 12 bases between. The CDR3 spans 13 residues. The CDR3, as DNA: TGTGCCAGCAGGGGAGGGACACCCACTGAAGCTTTCTTT. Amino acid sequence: CASRGGTPTEAFF.

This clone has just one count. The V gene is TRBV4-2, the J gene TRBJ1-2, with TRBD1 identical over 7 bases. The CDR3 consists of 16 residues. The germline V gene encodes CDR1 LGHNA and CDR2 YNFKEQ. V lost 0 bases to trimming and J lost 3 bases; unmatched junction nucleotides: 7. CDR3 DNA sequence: TGTGCCAGCAGCCAAGAGGGGAGGGGGCTGGACTATGGCTACACCTTC. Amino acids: CASSQEGRGLDYGYTF.

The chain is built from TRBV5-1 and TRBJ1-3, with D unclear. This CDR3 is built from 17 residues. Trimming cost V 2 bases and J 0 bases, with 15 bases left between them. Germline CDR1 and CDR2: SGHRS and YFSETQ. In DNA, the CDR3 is TGCGCCAGCAGCTTTTTTTTAAACACCTACTCTGGAAACACCATATATTTT. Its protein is CASSFFLNTYSGNTIYF.

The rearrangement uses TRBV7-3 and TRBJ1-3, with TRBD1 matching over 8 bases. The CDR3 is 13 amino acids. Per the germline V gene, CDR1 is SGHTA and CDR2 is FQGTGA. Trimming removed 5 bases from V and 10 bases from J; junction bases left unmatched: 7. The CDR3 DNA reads TGTGCCAGCAGCCCCGGACAGGGTAGGACCATATATTTT. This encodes CASSPGQGRTIYF.

CDR3 bases: TGTGCCAGCTCACGGGGACAGGTCAATGGCTACACCTTC. Its protein is CASSRGQVNGYTF. The chain couples TRBV18 to TRBJ1-2; 8 positions match TRBD1. Germline V gene data show CDR1 as KGHSH and CDR2 as LQKENI. Trimming at V came to 4 bases and at J to 6 bases, leaving 4 bases not matched to a gene. This CDR3 has 13 amino acids.

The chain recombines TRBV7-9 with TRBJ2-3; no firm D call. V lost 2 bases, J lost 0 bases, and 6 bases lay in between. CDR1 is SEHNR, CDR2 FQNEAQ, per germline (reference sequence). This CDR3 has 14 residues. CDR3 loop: CASSLWSSTDTQYF. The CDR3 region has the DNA TGTGCCAGCAGCTTATGGTCTAGCACAGATACGCAGTATTTT.

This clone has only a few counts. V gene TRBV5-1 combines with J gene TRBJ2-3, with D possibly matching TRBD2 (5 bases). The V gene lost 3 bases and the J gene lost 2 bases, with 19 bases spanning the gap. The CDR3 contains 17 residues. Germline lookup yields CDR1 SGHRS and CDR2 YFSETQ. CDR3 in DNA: TGCGCCAGCAGCTCGGAGCCGGGGTTCGGGGTCACAGATACGCAGTATTTT. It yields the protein CASSSEPGFGVTDTQYF.

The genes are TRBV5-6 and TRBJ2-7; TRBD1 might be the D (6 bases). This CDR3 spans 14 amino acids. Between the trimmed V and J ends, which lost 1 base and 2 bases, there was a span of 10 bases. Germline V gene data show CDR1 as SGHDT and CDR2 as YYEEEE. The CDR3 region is CASSLRGSAYEQYF. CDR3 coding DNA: TGTGCCAGCAGCTTGAGGGGGAGTGCCTACGAGCAGTACTTC.